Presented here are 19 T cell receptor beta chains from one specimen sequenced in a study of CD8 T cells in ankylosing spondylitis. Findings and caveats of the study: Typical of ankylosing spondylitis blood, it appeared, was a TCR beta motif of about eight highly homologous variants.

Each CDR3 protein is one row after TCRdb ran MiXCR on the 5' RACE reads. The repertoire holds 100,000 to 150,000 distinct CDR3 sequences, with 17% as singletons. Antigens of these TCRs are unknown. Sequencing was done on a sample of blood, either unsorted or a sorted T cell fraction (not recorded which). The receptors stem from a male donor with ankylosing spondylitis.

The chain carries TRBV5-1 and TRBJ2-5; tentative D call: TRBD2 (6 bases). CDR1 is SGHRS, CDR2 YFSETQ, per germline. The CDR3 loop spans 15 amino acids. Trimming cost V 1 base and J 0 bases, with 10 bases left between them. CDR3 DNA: TGCGCCAGCAGCTTGTGGCTAGCGAACCAAGAGACCCAGTACTTC. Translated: CASSLWLANQETQYF. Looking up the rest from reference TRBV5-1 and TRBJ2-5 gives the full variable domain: KAGVTQTPRYLIKTRGQQVTLSCSPISGHRSVSWYQQTPGQGLQFLFEYFSETQRNKGNFPGRFSGRQFSNSRSEMNVSTLELGDSALYLCASSLWLANQETQYFGPGTRLLVL.

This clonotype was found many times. CDR3 nucleotides: TGCAGCGCTCGGTCCGGGACAGACGCCTCTGGAAACACCATATATTTT. Residues: CSARSGTDASGNTIYF. The chain carries TRBV29-1 and TRBJ1-3, with TRBD1 matching 7 bases. Germline V CDR1 and CDR2: SQVTM, ANQGSEA. V was clipped by 7 bases and J by 0 bases; unmatched bases: 12. This CDR3 spans 16 amino acids. Together with reference TRBV29-1 and TRBJ1-3, the CDR3 gives the full variable domain: SAVISQKPSRDICQRGTSLTIQCQVDSQVTMMFWYRQQPGQSLTLIATANQGSEATYESGFVIDKFPISRPNLTFSTLTVSNMSPEDSSIYLCSARSGTDASGNTIYFGEGSWLTVV.

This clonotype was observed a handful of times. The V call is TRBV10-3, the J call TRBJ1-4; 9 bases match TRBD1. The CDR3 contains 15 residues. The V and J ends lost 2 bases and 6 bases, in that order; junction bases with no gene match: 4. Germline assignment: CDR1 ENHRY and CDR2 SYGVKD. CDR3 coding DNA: TGTGCCATCAGTGAGCCGGGACAGGGCGATGAAAAACTGTTTTTT. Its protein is CAISEPGQGDEKLFF.

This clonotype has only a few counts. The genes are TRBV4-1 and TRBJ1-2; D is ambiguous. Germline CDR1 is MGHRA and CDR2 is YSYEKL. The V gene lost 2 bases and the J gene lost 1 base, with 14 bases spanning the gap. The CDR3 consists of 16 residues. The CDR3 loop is CASSQSRFSDNYGYTF. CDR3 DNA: TGCGCCAGCAGCCAATCGCGCTTCTCGGATAACTATGGCTACACCTTC.

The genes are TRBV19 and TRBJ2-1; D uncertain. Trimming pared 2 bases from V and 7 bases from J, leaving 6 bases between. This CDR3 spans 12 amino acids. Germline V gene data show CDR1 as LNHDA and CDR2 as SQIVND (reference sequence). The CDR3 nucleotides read TGTGCCAGTAGTATATTAATGAATGAGCAGTTCTTC. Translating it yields CASSILMNEQFF.

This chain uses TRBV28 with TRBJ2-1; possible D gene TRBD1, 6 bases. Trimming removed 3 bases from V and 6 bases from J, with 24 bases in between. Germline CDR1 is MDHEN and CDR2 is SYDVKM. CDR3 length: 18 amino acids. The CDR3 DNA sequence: TGTGCCAGCAGTTTTAATTTGGGGAAGGACAGATCTTTCAATGAGCAGTTCTTC. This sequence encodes CASSFNLGKDRSFNEQFF.

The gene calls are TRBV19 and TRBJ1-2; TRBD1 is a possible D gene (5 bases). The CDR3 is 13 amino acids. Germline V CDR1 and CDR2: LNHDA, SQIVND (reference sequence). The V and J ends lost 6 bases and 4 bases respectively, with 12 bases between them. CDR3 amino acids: CASSERQPYGYTF. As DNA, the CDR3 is TGTGCCAGTAGCGAACGACAGCCCTATGGCTACACCTTC.

The CDR3 sequence is CASGGTFGTDTQYF. Written as DNA, the CDR3 is TGTGCTAGTGGTGGGACATTCGGCACAGATACGCAGTATTTT. This rearrangement joins TRBV12-5 to TRBJ2-3, with D maybe TRBD1 (6 bases). The CDR3 loop spans 14 amino acids. Germline-derived CDR1 and CDR2 are LGHNT and FRNRAP. V was shortened by 5 bases and J by 1 base, with 10 bases between the two germline ends.

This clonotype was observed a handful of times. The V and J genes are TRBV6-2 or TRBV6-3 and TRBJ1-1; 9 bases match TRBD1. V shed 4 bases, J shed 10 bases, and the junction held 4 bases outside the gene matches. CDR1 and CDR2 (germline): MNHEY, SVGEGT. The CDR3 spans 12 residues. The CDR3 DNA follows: TGTGCCAGCAGTTGGGACAGGGTTATAGCTTTCTTT. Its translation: CASSWDRVIAFF.

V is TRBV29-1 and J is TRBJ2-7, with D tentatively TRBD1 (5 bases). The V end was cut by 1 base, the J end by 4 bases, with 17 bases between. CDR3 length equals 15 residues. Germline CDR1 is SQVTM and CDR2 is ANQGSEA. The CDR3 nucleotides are TGCAGCGTTGAAGTGTACAGCGACAGAATTTACGAGCAGTACTTC. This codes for CSVEVYSDRIYEQYF.

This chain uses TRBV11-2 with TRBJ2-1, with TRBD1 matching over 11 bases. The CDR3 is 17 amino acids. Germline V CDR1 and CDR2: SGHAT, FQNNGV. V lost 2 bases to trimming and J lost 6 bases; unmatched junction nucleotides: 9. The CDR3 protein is CASSLFPRTGGVNEQFF. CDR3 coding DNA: TGTGCCAGCAGCTTATTCCCGCGGACAGGGGGCGTCAATGAGCAGTTCTTC.

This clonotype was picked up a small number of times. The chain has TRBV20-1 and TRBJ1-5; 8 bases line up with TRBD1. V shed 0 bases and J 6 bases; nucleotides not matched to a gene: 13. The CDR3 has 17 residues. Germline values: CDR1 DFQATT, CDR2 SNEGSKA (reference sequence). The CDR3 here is CSARDLTGGSGTQPQHF. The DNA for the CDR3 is TGCAGTGCTAGAGACCTTACAGGGGGGAGTGGAACTCAGCCCCAGCATTTT.

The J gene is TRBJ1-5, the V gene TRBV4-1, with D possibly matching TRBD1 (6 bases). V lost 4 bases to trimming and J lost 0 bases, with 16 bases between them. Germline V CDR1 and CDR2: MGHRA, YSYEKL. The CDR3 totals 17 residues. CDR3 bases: TGCGCCAGCAGCCCGAGGGGGGGCAGGGATAGCAATCAGCCCCAGCATTTT. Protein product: CASSPRGGRDSNQPQHF.

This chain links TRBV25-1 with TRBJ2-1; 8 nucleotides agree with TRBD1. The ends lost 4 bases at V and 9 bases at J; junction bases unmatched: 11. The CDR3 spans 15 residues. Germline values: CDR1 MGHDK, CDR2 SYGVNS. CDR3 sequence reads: CASSGRDRMKVEQFF. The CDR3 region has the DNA TGTGCCAGCAGTGGCCGGGACAGGATGAAAGTTGAGCAGTTCTTC.

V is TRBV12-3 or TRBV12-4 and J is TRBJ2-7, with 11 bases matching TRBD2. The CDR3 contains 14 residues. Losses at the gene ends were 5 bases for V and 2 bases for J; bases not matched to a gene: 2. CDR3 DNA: TGTGCCAGCAGTCTGACTAGCGGGGCCTACGAGCAGTACTTC. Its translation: CASSLTSGAYEQYF.

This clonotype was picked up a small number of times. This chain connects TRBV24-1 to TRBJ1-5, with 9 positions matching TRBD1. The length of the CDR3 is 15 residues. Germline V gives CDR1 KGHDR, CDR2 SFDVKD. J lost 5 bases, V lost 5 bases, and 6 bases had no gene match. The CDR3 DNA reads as TGTGCCACCAGTGGGTGGGGACAGGGCGATCAGCCCCAGCATTTT. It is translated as CATSGWGQGDQPQHF.

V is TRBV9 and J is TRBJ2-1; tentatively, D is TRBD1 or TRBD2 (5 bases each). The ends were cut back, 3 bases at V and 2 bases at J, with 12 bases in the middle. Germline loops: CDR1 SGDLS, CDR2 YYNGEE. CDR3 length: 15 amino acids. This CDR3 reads CASSETGTAYNEQFF. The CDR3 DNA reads TGTGCCAGCAGCGAGACCGGGACGGCCTACAATGAGCAGTTCTTC. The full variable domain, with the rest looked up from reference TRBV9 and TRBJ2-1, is DSGVTQTPKHLITATGQRVTLRCSPRSGDLSVYWYQQSLDQGLQFLIQYYNGEERAKGNILERFSAQQFPDLHSELNLSSLELGDSALYFCASSETGTAYNEQFFGPGTRLTVL.

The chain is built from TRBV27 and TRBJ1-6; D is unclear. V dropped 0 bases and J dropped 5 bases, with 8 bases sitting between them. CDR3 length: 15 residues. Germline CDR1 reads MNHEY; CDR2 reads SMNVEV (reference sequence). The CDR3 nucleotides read TGTGCCAGCAGTTTATCACTGACTGATAATTCACCCCTCCACTTT. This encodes CASSLSLTDNSPLHF.

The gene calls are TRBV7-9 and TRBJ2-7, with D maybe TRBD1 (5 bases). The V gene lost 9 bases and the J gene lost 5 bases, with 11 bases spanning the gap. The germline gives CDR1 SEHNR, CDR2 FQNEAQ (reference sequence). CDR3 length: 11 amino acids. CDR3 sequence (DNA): TGTGCCAGTTTGTGGGGCAACGAGCAGTACTTC. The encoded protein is CASLWGNEQYF.